The next 25 T cell receptor beta chains were all read from a single sample in a study of naive and memory T cell subsets. TCR cDNA received a 3' ligated oligonucleotide that carried a UMI. Amplification of ligated cDNA took four PCR rounds with SP2 and nested alpha and beta constant primers. TCRdb called the 5' RACE reads again in MiXCR, with one record for every CDR3 protein. Of about 62,000 distinct CDR3 sequences in the sample, around 8% are singletons; the top ten hold 15% to 20%. The receptors shown here come from a female donor in good health.

The gene calls are TRBV12-3 or TRBV12-4 and TRBJ1-2; 8 nucleotides align to TRBD1. The CDR3 consists of 14 residues. V shed 4 bases, J shed 4 bases, and the junction held 5 bases outside the gene matches. Here the CDR3 DNA reads TGTGCCAGCAGTTCAGGGGGCTTCGGCTATGGCTACACCTTC. This codes for CASSSGGFGYGYTF.

This clonotype was seen more than once but under ten times. This chain links TRBV28 with TRBJ2-1; D gene unclear. This CDR3 spans 11 amino acids. CDR1 and CDR2 (germline): MDHEN, SYDVKM. The V end lost 3 bases, the J end lost 14 bases, and 11 bases lay between the germline ends. CDR3 region: CASSLSGAKFF. In DNA, the CDR3 is TGTGCCAGCAGTTTGTCAGGAGCCAAGTTCTTC. Full variable domain (missing parts from reference TRBV28 and TRBJ2-1): DVKVTQSSRYLVKRTGEKVFLECVQDMDHENMFWYRQDPGLGLRLIYFSYDVKMKEKGDIPEGYSVSREKKERFSLILESASTNQTSMYLCASSLSGAKFFGPGTRLTVL.

The chain couples TRBV19 to TRBJ1-1; D remains ambiguous. V shed 5 bases and J shed 4 bases, with 14 bases lying between them. Germline loops: CDR1 LNHDA, CDR2 SQIVND (reference sequence). This CDR3 spans 14 amino acids. The CDR3 spells CASSFYKGGTEAFF. In nucleotides, the CDR3 is TGTGCCAGTAGTTTTTATAAGGGAGGCACTGAAGCTTTCTTT.

V is TRBV12-5 and J is TRBJ2-1, with TRBD1 matching 7 bases. Looked up from germline, CDR1 is LGHNT and CDR2 is FRNRAP. This CDR3 spans 19 amino acids. V gave up 1 base and J gave up 3 bases; unmatched junction bases: 15. CDR3 sequence: CASGLALTFPDRFYNEQFF. The CDR3 DNA is TGTGCTAGTGGTTTGGCCCTTACCTTCCCGGACAGGTTCTACAATGAGCAGTTCTTC. Together with reference TRBV12-5 and TRBJ2-1, the CDR3 gives the full variable domain: DARVTQTPRHKVTEMGQEVTMRCQPILGHNTVFWYRQTMMQGLELLAYFRNRAPLDDSGMPKDRFSAEMPDATLATLKIQPSEPRDSAVYFCASGLALTFPDRFYNEQFFGPGTRLTVL.

The chain has TRBV6-6 and TRBJ1-5; tentative D call: TRBD1 (6 bases). This CDR3 has 12 amino acids. Trimming took off 2 bases at V and 7 bases at J, with 6 bases between the two ends. CDR1 and CDR2 from the germline V gene are MNHNY and SVGAGI (reference sequence). CDR3 coding DNA: TGTGCCAGCAGTTACGGGGGCCAGCCCCAGCATTTT. Protein: CASSYGGQPQHF.

This clonotype was recorded at least ten times. The chain uses TRBV7-9 and TRBJ2-3; weak D call: TRBD2 (5 bases). The CDR3 spans 16 residues. CDR1 is SEHNR, CDR2 FQNEAQ, per germline (reference sequence). V gave up 5 bases and J gave up 1 base, with 16 bases separating them. The CDR3, as DNA: TGTGCCAGCAGCCCCAGCACCCGGGGAGGCACAGATACGCAGTATTTT. Protein: CASSPSTRGGTDTQYF. The full variable domain, in which reference TRBV7-9 and TRBJ2-3 provide the parts outside the CDR3, is DTGVSQNPRHKITKRGQNVTFRCDPISEHNRLYWYRQTLGQGPEFLTYFQNEAQLEKSRLLSDRFSAERPKGSFSTLEIQRTEQGDSAMYLCASSPSTRGGTDTQYFGPGTRLTVL.

This clonotype was detected ten times or more. V usage is TRBV28 and J usage is TRBJ1-2; possible D gene TRBD1, 6 bases. Germline CDR1 reads MDHEN; CDR2 reads SYDVKM. The CDR3 extends over 14 amino acids. The germline V and J ends were trimmed by 10 bases and 0 bases, with 15 bases remaining between them. CDR3 bases: TGTGCCACCTCCGGGGGGCCGGCTAACTATGGCTACACCTTC. Translated: CATSGGPANYGYTF.

This clonotype showed up many times. The rearrangement uses TRBV11-1 and TRBJ2-1; possibly TRBD1 or TRBD2 for D (5 bases each). CDR3 size: 12 residues. CDR1 and CDR2 from the germline V gene are SGHAT and FQDESV (reference sequence). V was pared by 6 bases and J by 13 bases, with 16 bases between. The CDR3 loop reads CASSPRGFEQFF. As DNA, the CDR3 is TGTGCCAGCAGTCCCCGGGGCTTTGAACAGTTCTTC. Full variable domain (outside the CDR3, taken from reference TRBV11-1 and TRBJ2-1): EAEVAQSPRYKITEKSQAVAFWCDPISGHATLYWYRQILGQGPELLVQFQDESVVDDSQLPKDRFSAERLKGVDSTLKIQPAELGDSAMYLCASSPRGFEQFFGPGTRLTVL.

This clonotype has a count of ten or more. J is TRBJ2-5 and V is TRBV19, with D uncertain. CDR3 length: 12 residues. The germline V gene encodes CDR1 LNHDA and CDR2 SQIVND (reference sequence). V was cut by 6 bases and J by 5 bases, with 10 bases left in between. The CDR3 sequence is CASRQVGETQYF. The CDR3 DNA is TGTGCCAGTAGGCAAGTTGGGGAGACCCAGTACTTC. The variable domain in full, with the rest retrieved from reference TRBV19 and TRBJ2-5, is DGGITQSPKYLFRKEGQNVTLSCEQNLNHDAMYWYRQDPGQGLRLIYYSQIVNDFQKGDIAEGYSVSREKKESFPLTVTSAQKNPTAFYLCASRQVGETQYFGPGTRLLVL.

This clonotype was counted only a few times. The rearrangement joins TRBV27 to TRBJ1-2; 9 nucleotides agree with TRBD1. CDR1 and CDR2 from the germline V gene are MNHEY and SMNVEV (reference sequence). The CDR3 length is 16 residues. With V trimmed by 4 bases and J by 6 bases, 12 bases remained unmatched. This CDR3 reads CASSSSDRGSLDGYTF. The CDR3 coding sequence is TGTGCCAGCAGTTCATCGGACAGGGGTAGTTTGGATGGCTACACCTTC.

This clonotype was seen only a few times. At one boundary the junction diverges from the germline segment, which might be a read error. Written as DNA, the CDR3 is TGTGCCAGCTTAATCGGGGGGGCGGCAAGAGACTTGGACTTC. It translates to CASLIGGAARDLDF. This chain uses TRBV28 with TRBJ2-5; the match to TRBD2 covers 8 bases. CDR1 MDHEN and CDR2 SYDVKM come from the germline V gene. The CDR3 length is 14 residues.

This clonotype was counted many times. The chain couples TRBV11-3 to TRBJ2-3; D call uncertain. Germline V CDR1 and CDR2: SGHNT, YENEEA. Between the trimmed V and J ends, which lost 1 base and 4 bases, there was a span of 3 bases. The CDR3 is 12 amino acids. In nucleotides, the CDR3 is TGTGCCAGCAGCTTAGGGGCAGATACGCAGTATTTT. It encodes CASSLGADTQYF.

This clonotype was detected only a few times. DNA of the CDR3: TGTGCCAGCAGCTCTGACAGCACGCAAGAGACCCAGTACTTC. Its protein is CASSSDSTQETQYF. The J gene is TRBJ2-5, the V gene TRBV5-4; maybe TRBD1 (5 bases). Trimming removed 3 bases from V and 2 bases from J, with 11 bases in between. Per the germline V gene, CDR1 is SGHNT and CDR2 is YYREEE (reference sequence). This CDR3 has 14 amino acids.

J is TRBJ1-5 and V is TRBV7-8; D is unresolved. The germline CDR1 and CDR2 sequences are SGHVS and FQNEAQ. V was trimmed by 0 bases and J by 0 bases, leaving 9 bases between them. This CDR3 has 16 residues. CDR3 loop: CASSLAITVSNQPQHF. Written as DNA, the CDR3 is TGTGCCAGCAGCTTAGCGATAACCGTTAGCAATCAGCCCCAGCATTTT.

Only a few counts were recorded for this clonotype. In nucleotides, the CDR3 is TGTGCCAGCACCTCGGGGGGTTCGGGTGAGCAGTACTTC. This gives the protein CASTSGGSGEQYF. The chain links TRBV28 to TRBJ2-7; TRBD2 agrees at 7 bases. The V and J ends lost 7 bases and 7 bases, in that order; junction bases with no gene match: 10. This CDR3 is 13 amino acids long. Germline loops: CDR1 MDHEN, CDR2 SYDVKM.

This clonotype was observed at least ten times. This chain joins TRBV2 and TRBJ1-5; D is undetermined. The CDR3 sequence is 14 residues long. Between the trimmed V and J ends, which lost 2 bases and 0 bases, there was a span of 5 bases. CDR1 and CDR2 from the germline V gene are SNHLY and FYNNEI. CDR3 nucleotide sequence: TGTGCCAGCAGTGAACCGATTAGCAATCAGCCCCAGCATTTT. This sequence encodes CASSEPISNQPQHF.

This clonotype was picked up a small number of times. The chain has TRBV5-1 and TRBJ2-2; D is ambiguous. V lost 2 bases to trimming and J lost 7 bases, with 15 bases between them. The germline CDR1 and CDR2 sequences are SGHRS and YFSETQ. The CDR3 totals 15 residues. Here the CDR3 DNA reads TGCGCCAGCAGCTTCCAGGCCTTGTTGGGCGGGGAGCTGTTTTTT. It translates to CASSFQALLGGELFF.

V gene TRBV5-1 combines with J gene TRBJ2-7; weak D call: TRBD2 (6 bases). The CDR3 is 14 residues long. Germline CDR1 SGHRS, CDR2 YFSETQ. V shed 7 bases and J shed 2 bases, with 16 bases lying between them. The CDR3 nucleotides are TGCGCCAGCGGTTCGCACGGAGGGCCCTACGAGCAGTACTTC. Translating it yields CASGSHGGPYEQYF.

This clonotype came up a few times. The V gene is TRBV12-3 or TRBV12-4, the J gene TRBJ2-2; D ambiguous. The CDR3 totals 14 residues. With 3 bases removed from V and 0 bases from J, the gap between germline ends came to 5 bases. DNA of the CDR3: TGTGCCAGCAGTTTTGTTACGAACACCGGGGAGCTGTTTTTT. It specifies CASSFVTNTGELFF.

The rearrangement joins TRBV5-8 to TRBJ2-1, with 12 bases lining up with TRBD1. Germline CDR1 reads SGHTS; CDR2 reads YDEGEE. There are 14 residues in the CDR3. V lost 5 bases and J lost 8; bases outside the gene matches: 5. CDR3 in DNA: TGTGCCAGCAGTCCGGGACAGGGGGCGGATGAGCAGTTCTTC. Protein product: CASSPGQGADEQFF.

This clonotype occurred a few times. The chain joins TRBV3-1 to TRBJ2-4, with 10 nucleotides matching TRBD2. CDR3 length: 15 residues. From germline, CDR1 is LGHDT and CDR2 YNNKEL (reference sequence). Germline trimming cut 1 base from V and 7 bases from J; bases unmatched to any gene: 4. DNA of the CDR3: TGTGCCAGCAGCCAAGTATCTAGCGGGGGTAACATTCAGTACTTC. Its translation is CASSQVSSGGNIQYF. Complete variable domain (other parts from reference TRBV3-1 and TRBJ2-4): DTAVSQTPKYLVTQMGNDKSIKCEQNLGHDTMYWYKQDSKKFLKIMFSYNNKELIINETVPNRFSPKSPDKAHLNLHINSLELGDSAVYFCASSQVSSGGNIQYFGAGTRLSVL.

This clonotype has a handful of counts. The gene calls are TRBV19 and TRBJ1-5; D remains ambiguous. CDR1 LNHDA and CDR2 SQIVND come from the germline V gene (reference sequence). The germline V and J ends were trimmed by 3 bases and 4 bases, with 7 bases remaining between them. The CDR3 consists of 13 residues. CDR3 in amino acids: CASSMPGNQPQHF. In DNA, the CDR3 is TGTGCCAGTAGTATGCCCGGGAATCAGCCCCAGCATTTT.

This chain uses TRBV4-1 with TRBJ2-7, with D tentatively TRBD1 (6 bases). The CDR3 spans 13 residues. Looked up from germline, CDR1 is MGHRA and CDR2 is YSYEKL. V was pared by 6 bases and J by 3 bases, with 12 bases between. CDR3 protein: CASSPQGDYEQYF. The CDR3 DNA reads as TGCGCCAGCAGTCCACAGGGAGACTACGAGCAGTACTTC.

V and J are TRBV6-2 or TRBV6-3 and TRBJ2-7; the D gene is possibly TRBD1 (6 bases). The CDR3 is 11 amino acids. Germline V gene sequence: CDR1 MNHEY, CDR2 SVGEGT. Between the trimmed V and J ends, which lost 5 bases and 7 bases, there was a span of 9 bases. CDR3 nucleotides: TGTGCCAGCAGTGACACAGGGGAGCAGTACTTC. Amino acid sequence: CASSDTGEQYF.

This chain connects TRBV6-5 to TRBJ2-1; no clear D. Germline V gene sequence: CDR1 MNHEY, CDR2 SVGAGI. With 4 bases removed from V and 9 bases from J, the gap between germline ends came to 13 bases. The CDR3 consists of 13 residues. The CDR3 DNA is TGTGCCAGCAGTTCCCCTCCTTTTGTTGAGCAGTTCTTC. Its protein product is CASSSPPFVEQFF.